The 30 T cell receptor beta chains given below trace back to one sample, sequenced in a study of Ad26.COV2.S vaccination and SARS-CoV-2 variants. Only in-frame clones appear in the TCRdb table, and some are missing; sequencing was by immunoSEQ multiplex PCR. The sample has 250,000 to 300,000 clones, around 87% seen once. The treatment denotes: roughly 18 received Ad26.COV2.S at low or high dose, single or two shots; roughly five received placebo; per-sample allocation not given. Each sample was drawn 63 days after the first injection (of vaccine or placebo). The sequences come from peripheral blood, collected in a trial of Ad26.COV2.S vaccine versus placebo. The receptors come from a person aged 18 to 59 who received the Ad26.COV2.S COVID-19 vaccine or a placebo.

This clone was seen just once. The chain joins TRBV5-1 to TRBJ1-2; D possibly corresponds to TRBD1 (6 bases). This CDR3 is built from 14 residues. V was trimmed by 2 bases and J by 7 bases, leaving 15 bases between them. Germline CDR1 reads SGHRS; CDR2 reads YFSETQ. The CDR3 protein is CASSFGNREAGYTF. CDR3 sequence (DNA): TGCGCCAGCAGCTTTGGGAACAGGGAAGCTGGCTACACCTTC.

This clone was detected once. The rearrangement links TRBV12-3 or TRBV12-4 to TRBJ1-2; D is unclear. CDR3 length: 11 residues. Trimming removed 2 bases from V and 12 bases from J, with 10 bases in between. The CDR3 nucleotides are TGTGCCAGCAGTTTATCCGTGTTTAACACCTTC. The encoded protein is CASSLSVFNTF.

The rearrangement uses TRBV7-9 and TRBJ2-1, with D possibly TRBD2 on 5 matching bases. V lost 1 base, J lost 3 bases, and 10 bases lay in between. This CDR3 contains 15 residues. Germline assignment: CDR1 SEHNR and CDR2 FQNEAQ (reference sequence). CDR3 sequence (DNA): TGTGCCAGCAGCTTAGGAGGTAGCGTCTACAATGAGCAGTTCTTC. Translation gives CASSLGGSVYNEQFF.

The chain recombines TRBV7-9 with TRBJ2-2, with 7 bases aligning to TRBD1. The CDR3 covers 16 residues. CDR1 and CDR2 (germline): SEHNR, FQNEAQ (reference sequence). V shed 5 bases, J shed 0 bases, and the junction held 6 bases outside the gene matches. The CDR3 spells CASSTYRGSNTGELFF. CDR3 sequence (DNA): TGTGCCAGCAGCACATACAGGGGCTCGAACACCGGGGAGCTGTTTTTT.

The genes are TRBV7-9 and TRBJ2-3; D is ambiguous. V lost 3 bases, J lost 0 bases, and 7 bases lay in between. In germline, CDR1 is SEHNR, CDR2 FQNEAQ (reference sequence). This CDR3 spans 14 amino acids. This CDR3 reads CASSFVLSTDTQYF. CDR3 sequence (DNA): TGTGCCAGCAGCTTTGTCCTTAGCACAGATACGCAGTATTTT. Variable domain in full (rest from reference TRBV7-9 and TRBJ2-3): DTGVSQNPRHKITKRGQNVTFRCDPISEHNRLYWYRQTLGQGPEFLTYFQNEAQLEKSRLLSDRFSAERPKGSFSTLEIQRTEQGDSAMYLCASSFVLSTDTQYFGPGTRLTVL.

The chain is built from TRBV27 and TRBJ2-3, with D possibly called TRBD1 or TRBD2 (7 bases each). The V end lost 7 bases, the J end lost 6 bases, and 23 bases lay between the germline ends. Germline CDR1 MNHEY, CDR2 SMNVEV (reference sequence). The CDR3 contains 16 residues. CDR3 sequence: CASNRVWSRGGDTQYF. The CDR3 DNA sequence: TGTGCCAGCAACCGGGTTTGGAGCAGGGGGGGGGATACGCAGTATTTT.

This clone was seen a handful of times. One end of the junction does not line up with germline, which may come from a read error. This rearrangement joins TRBV25-1 to TRBJ1-6; 8 bases are a match to TRBD1. The CDR3 is 15 residues long. Germline V gene data show CDR1 as MGHDK and CDR2 as SYGVNS. The CDR3 loop is CASTEGQGGNSPLHF. The CDR3 nucleotides are TGTGCCAGCACTGAAGGACAGGGAGGAAATTCACCCCTCCACTTT.

The chain carries TRBV15 and TRBJ2-2; 11 nucleotides agree with TRBD1. The germline gives CDR1 LNHNV, CDR2 YYDKDF (reference sequence). The CDR3 consists of 15 residues. V lost 4 bases to trimming and J lost 6 bases; unmatched junction nucleotides: 4. As DNA, the CDR3 is TGTGCCACCAGCATCGGGGACAGGGGGTCCGGGGAGCTGTTTTTT. Translation gives CATSIGDRGSGELFF. Drawing the rest from reference TRBV15 and TRBJ2-2, the complete variable domain is DAMVIQNPRYQVTQFGKPVTLSCSQTLNHNVMYWYQQKSSQAPKLLFHYYDKDFNNEADTPDNFQSRRPNTSFCFLDIRSPGLGDTAMYLCATSIGDRGSGELFFGEGSRLTVL.

The V and J genes are TRBV7-9 and TRBJ1-4; D is unclear. V was cut by 5 bases and J by 6 bases, with 28 bases left in between. CDR1 is SEHNR and CDR2 is FQNEAQ in the germline V gene (reference sequence). This CDR3 spans 19 amino acids. The CDR3 sequence is CASSREDLDTLTEYEKLFF. The CDR3 nucleotides are TGTGCCAGCAGCCGCGAGGACCTAGACACCCTCACAGAGTATGAAAAACTGTTTTTT.

The chain links TRBV28 to TRBJ1-2; D gene uncertain. The length of the CDR3 is 14 residues. V lost 2 bases and J 2 bases, leaving 9 bases between the germline ends. Germline CDR1 and CDR2: MDHEN and SYDVKM. DNA of the CDR3: TGTGCCAGCAGTTTAATGAAGATAAACTATGGCTACACCTTC. It specifies CASSLMKINYGYTF.

This sequence joins TRBV7-8 and TRBJ1-3; unclear D gene. V lost 5 bases and J 4 bases, leaving 12 bases between the germline ends. There are 14 residues in the CDR3. Germline V gene data show CDR1 as SGHVS and CDR2 as FQNEAQ. The CDR3 region is CASSRALGGNTIYF. The CDR3, as DNA: TGTGCCAGCAGCCGAGCGTTGGGGGGAAACACCATATATTTT.

This clone is a singleton in its sample. CDR3 sequence (DNA): TGCAGTGCTAGAGATCGGGTCGAAGCTTTCTTT. Translation: CSARDRVEAFF. The chain is built from TRBV20-1 and TRBJ1-1; D is ambiguous. CDR1 and CDR2 from the germline V gene are DFQATT and SNEGSKA (reference sequence). Trimming removed 0 bases at V and 8 bases at J, with 7 bases between. The CDR3 runs 11 residues.

The chain couples TRBV18 to TRBJ2-3; 8 nucleotides line up with TRBD2. The junction had 3 bases not matched to a gene; V was cut back by 2 bases and J by 5 bases. Germline V CDR1 and CDR2: KGHSH, LQKENI. The CDR3 spans 14 residues. The CDR3 DNA follows: TGTGCCAGCTCACCAATGAGCGGGGGAGATACGCAGTATTTT. Its translation: CASSPMSGGDTQYF.

The CDR3 protein is CASSEFTGETQYF. The CDR3 nucleotides read TGTGCCAGCAGTGAATTTACGGGAGAGACCCAGTACTTC. This chain links TRBV6-1 with TRBJ2-5; D not resolved. The CDR3 covers 13 residues. The germline CDR1 and CDR2 sequences are MNHNS and SASEGT. Trimming removed 2 bases from V and 4 bases from J, with 8 bases in between.

CDR3 sequence: CASSEFYLGNEQFF. CDR3 nucleotides: TGTGCCAGCAGTGAGTTCTACTTGGGGAATGAGCAGTTCTTC. The chain combines TRBV2 with TRBJ2-1; no definite D call. The CDR3 has 14 residues. Germline V gene data show CDR1 as SNHLY and CDR2 as FYNNEI. V was pared by 3 bases and J by 7 bases, with 13 bases between.

The chain is built from TRBV24-1 and TRBJ2-3, with unresolved D. CDR1 and CDR2 (germline): KGHDR, SFDVKD. Trimming shortened V by 4 bases and J by 6 bases, and 4 bases separated the two germline ends. CDR3 length: 11 residues. The CDR3: CATSDQDTQYF. CDR3 nucleotides: TGTGCCACCAGTGACCAGGATACGCAGTATTTT.

The chain is built from TRBV7-6 and TRBJ1-1; 8 positions agree with TRBD1. V was pared by 4 bases and J by 2 bases, with 6 bases of the junction left unmatched. CDR3 size: 15 residues. Germline V gene sequence: CDR1 SGHVS, CDR2 FNYEAQ. CDR3 nucleotides: TGTGCCAGCAGCTCAATCAGGGGGCAAAACACTGAAGCTTTCTTT. Its protein is CASSSIRGQNTEAFF.

This chain uses TRBV6-6 with TRBJ2-2; 8 bases line up with TRBD2. This CDR3 contains 13 residues. Trimming at V came to 6 bases and at J to 7 bases, leaving 4 bases not matched to a gene. CDR1 MNHNY and CDR2 SVGAGI come from the germline V gene (reference sequence). Written as DNA, the CDR3 is TGTGCCAGCAGAGCGGGGGAGGGCGGGGAGCTGTTTTTT. This sequence encodes CASRAGEGGELFF.

This clone was recorded only once. The rearrangement joins TRBV12-3 or TRBV12-4 to TRBJ2-7; 7 bases fit TRBD2. V was pared by 5 bases and J by 5 bases, with 6 bases of the junction left unmatched. This CDR3 has 13 residues. The CDR3 sequence is CASSPGGGNEQYF. CDR3 DNA sequence: TGTGCCAGCAGTCCCGGCGGGGGAAACGAGCAGTACTTC.

The chain has TRBV28 and TRBJ1-1, with 7 positions matching TRBD1. CDR3 length: 15 residues. The germline V gene has CDR1 MDHEN and CDR2 SYDVKM. The junction had 6 bases not matched to a gene; V was cut back by 1 base and J by 4 bases. The CDR3 loop reads CASSLYRQGSTEAFF. The DNA of the CDR3 is TGTGCCAGCAGTTTATATCGACAGGGAAGCACTGAAGCTTTCTTT.

The CDR3 bases are TGCGCCAGCAGACCAGGGGGGGGAAACACCATATATTTT. This encodes CASRPGGGNTIYF. The rearrangement joins TRBV4-1 to TRBJ1-3; the match to TRBD1 covers 7 bases. The CDR3 sequence is 13 residues long. The V gene's germline CDR1 is MGHRA and CDR2 YSYEKL. J lost 4 bases, V lost 6 bases, and 3 bases had no gene match.

The V and J genes are TRBV19 and TRBJ1-1; a possible D gene is TRBD1 (5 bases). Trimming pared 7 bases from V and 4 bases from J, leaving 10 bases between. CDR1 is LNHDA, CDR2 SQIVND, per germline (reference sequence). This CDR3 has 12 residues. The CDR3 sequence: CASIQGSTEAFF. The CDR3 coding sequence is TGTGCCAGTATTCAGGGCAGCACTGAAGCTTTCTTT.

V is TRBV9 and J is TRBJ2-1; D is undetermined. CDR3 length: 11 amino acids. CDR1 SGDLS and CDR2 YYNGEE come from the germline V gene. V lost 3 bases and J lost 8, with 6 bases in between. The CDR3 DNA is TGTGCCAGCAGCGCCACCGATGAGCAGTTCTTC. Encoded protein: CASSATDEQFF.

The chain recombines TRBV5-1 with TRBJ1-2, with 7 bases fitting TRBD1. The CDR3 contains 15 residues. J was trimmed by 4 bases and V by 4 bases; bases with no gene match: 10. CDR1 is SGHRS, CDR2 YFSETQ, per germline. CDR3 in amino acids: CASSIDRALPYGYTF. The CDR3 bases are TGCGCCAGCAGCATAGACAGGGCGCTGCCCTATGGCTACACCTTC.

This clone showed up many times. V usage is TRBV14 and J usage is TRBJ1-6, with D uncertain. There are 14 residues in the CDR3. The V end lost 3 bases, the J end lost 3 bases, and 6 bases lay between the germline ends. From germline, CDR1 is SGHDN and CDR2 FVKESK. The CDR3 sequence is CASSHLLYNSPLHF. The DNA of the CDR3 is TGTGCCAGCAGCCATCTCCTCTATAATTCACCCCTCCACTTT.

The chain links TRBV5-4 to TRBJ1-5; TRBD1 agrees at 9 bases. The trim removed 3 bases at V and 1 base at J, leaving 2 bases unmatched. Germline loops: CDR1 SGHNT, CDR2 YYREEE (reference sequence). The CDR3 length is 15 residues. The CDR3 bases are TGTGCCAGCAGCTGGACAGGGGTCAGCAATCAGCCCCAGCATTTT. Its protein product is CASSWTGVSNQPQHF. Full variable domain (missing parts from reference TRBV5-4 and TRBJ1-5): ETGVTQSPTHLIKTRGQQVTLRCSSQSGHNTVSWYQQALGQGPQFIFQYYREEENGRGNFPPRFSGLQFPNYSSELNVNALELDDSALYLCASSWTGVSNQPQHFGDGTRLSIL.

The chain has TRBV11-3 and TRBJ2-2, with 7 positions matching TRBD2. This CDR3 contains 16 residues. CDR1 SGHNT and CDR2 YENEEA come from the germline V gene. The junction had 9 bases not matched to a gene; V was cut back by 5 bases and J by 3 bases. CDR3 DNA sequence: TGTGCCAGCAGCCCCGGACTAGTATTTGACACCGGGGAGCTGTTTTTT. Translated, it gives CASSPGLVFDTGELFF.

This chain links TRBV5-6 with TRBJ2-7; maybe TRBD1 (6 bases). This CDR3 comprises 12 residues. In germline, CDR1 is SGHDT, CDR2 YYEEEE. V lost 3 bases and J lost 6, with 10 bases in between. CDR3 residues: CASSSTGTEQYF. CDR3 DNA sequence: TGTGCCAGCAGCTCAACAGGGACCGAGCAGTACTTC. The variable domain in full, with the rest retrieved from reference TRBV5-6 and TRBJ2-7, is DAGVTQSPTHLIKTRGQQVTLRCSPKSGHDTVSWYQQALGQGPQFIFQYYEEEERQRGNFPDRFSGHQFPNYSSELNVNALLLGDSALYLCASSSTGTEQYFGPGTRLTVT.

This chain connects TRBV3-1 (or the pseudogene TRBV3-2) to TRBJ1-2, with D unresolved. Per germline, CDR1 LGHDT and CDR2 YNNKEL (reference sequence). V was pared by 1 base and J by 2 bases, with 11 bases between. The CDR3 has 15 amino acids. CDR3 loop: CASSQGYSVNYGYTF. CDR3 DNA sequence: TGTGCCAGCAGCCAAGGGTACAGCGTAAACTATGGCTACACCTTC.

The chain carries TRBV7-8 and TRBJ2-5; no clear D gene. The germline V gene has CDR1 SGHVS and CDR2 FQNEAQ. V lost 2 bases and J 5 bases, leaving 9 bases between the germline ends. The CDR3 loop spans 13 amino acids. The CDR3 protein is CASSLRFPETQYF. The DNA of the CDR3 is TGTGCCAGCAGCTTAAGGTTCCCGGAGACCCAGTACTTC.